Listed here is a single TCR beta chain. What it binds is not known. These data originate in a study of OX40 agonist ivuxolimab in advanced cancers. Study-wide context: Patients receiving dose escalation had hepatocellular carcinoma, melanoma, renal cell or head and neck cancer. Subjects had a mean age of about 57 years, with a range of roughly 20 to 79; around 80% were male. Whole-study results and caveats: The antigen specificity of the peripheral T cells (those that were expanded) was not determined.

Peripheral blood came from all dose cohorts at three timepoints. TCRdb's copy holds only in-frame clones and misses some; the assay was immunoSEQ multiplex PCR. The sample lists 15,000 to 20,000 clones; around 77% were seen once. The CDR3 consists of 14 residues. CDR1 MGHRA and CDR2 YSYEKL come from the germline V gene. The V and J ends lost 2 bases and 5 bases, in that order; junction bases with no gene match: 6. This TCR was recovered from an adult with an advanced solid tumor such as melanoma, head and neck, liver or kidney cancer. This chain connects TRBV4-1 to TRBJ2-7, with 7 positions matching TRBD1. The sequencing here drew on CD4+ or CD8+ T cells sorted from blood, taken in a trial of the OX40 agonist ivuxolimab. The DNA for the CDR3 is TGCGCCAGCAGCCAAAGACAGGGTTTACACGAGCAGTACTTC. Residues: CASSQRQGLHEQYF.